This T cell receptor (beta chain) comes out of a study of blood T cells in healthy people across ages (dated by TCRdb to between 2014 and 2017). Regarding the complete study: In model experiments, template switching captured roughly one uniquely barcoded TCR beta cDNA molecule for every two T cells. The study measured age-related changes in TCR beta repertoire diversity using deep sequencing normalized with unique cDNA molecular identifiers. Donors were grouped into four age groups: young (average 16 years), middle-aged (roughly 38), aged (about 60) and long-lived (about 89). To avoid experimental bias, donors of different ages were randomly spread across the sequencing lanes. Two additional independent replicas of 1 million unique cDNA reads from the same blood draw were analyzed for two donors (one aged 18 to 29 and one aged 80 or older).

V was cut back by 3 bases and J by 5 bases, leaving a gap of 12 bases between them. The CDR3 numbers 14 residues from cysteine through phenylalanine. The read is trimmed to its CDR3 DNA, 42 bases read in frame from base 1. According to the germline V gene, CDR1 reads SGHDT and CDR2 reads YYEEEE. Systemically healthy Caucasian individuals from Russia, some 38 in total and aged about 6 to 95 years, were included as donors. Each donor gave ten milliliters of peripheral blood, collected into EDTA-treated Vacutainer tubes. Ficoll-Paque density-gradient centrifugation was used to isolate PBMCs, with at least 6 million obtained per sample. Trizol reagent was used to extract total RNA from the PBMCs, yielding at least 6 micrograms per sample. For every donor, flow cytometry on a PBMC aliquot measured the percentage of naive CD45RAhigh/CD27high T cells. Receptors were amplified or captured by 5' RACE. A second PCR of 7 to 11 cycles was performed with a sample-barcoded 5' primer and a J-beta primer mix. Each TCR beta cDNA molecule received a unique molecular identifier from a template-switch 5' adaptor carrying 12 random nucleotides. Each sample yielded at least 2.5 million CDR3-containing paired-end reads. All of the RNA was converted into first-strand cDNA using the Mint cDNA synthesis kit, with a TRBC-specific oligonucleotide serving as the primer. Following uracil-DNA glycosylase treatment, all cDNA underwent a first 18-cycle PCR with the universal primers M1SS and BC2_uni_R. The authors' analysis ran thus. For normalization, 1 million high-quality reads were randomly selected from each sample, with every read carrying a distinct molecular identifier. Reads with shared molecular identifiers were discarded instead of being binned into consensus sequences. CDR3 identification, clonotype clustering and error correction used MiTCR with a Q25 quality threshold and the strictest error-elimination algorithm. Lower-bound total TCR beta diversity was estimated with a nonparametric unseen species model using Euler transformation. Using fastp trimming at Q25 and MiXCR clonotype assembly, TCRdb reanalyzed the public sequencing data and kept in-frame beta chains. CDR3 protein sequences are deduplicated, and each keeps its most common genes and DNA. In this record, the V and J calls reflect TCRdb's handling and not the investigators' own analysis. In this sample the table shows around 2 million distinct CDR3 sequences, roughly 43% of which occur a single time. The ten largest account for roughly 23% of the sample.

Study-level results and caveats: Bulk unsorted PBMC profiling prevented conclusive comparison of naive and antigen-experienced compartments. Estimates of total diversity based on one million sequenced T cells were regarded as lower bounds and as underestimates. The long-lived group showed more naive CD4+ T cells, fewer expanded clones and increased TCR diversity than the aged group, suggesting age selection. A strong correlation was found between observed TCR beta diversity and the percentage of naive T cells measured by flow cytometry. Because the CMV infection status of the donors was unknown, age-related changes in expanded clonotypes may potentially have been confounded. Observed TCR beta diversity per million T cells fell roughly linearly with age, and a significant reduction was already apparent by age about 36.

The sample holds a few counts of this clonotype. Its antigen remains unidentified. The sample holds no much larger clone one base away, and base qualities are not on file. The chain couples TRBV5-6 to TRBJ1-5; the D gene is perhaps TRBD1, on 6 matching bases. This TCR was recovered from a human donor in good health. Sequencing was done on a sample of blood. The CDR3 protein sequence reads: CASSWVGGYQPQHF. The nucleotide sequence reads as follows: TGTGCCAGCAGCTGGGTCGGGGGCTATCAGCCCCAGCATTTT.